This T cell receptor (beta chain) was sequenced for a study of blood T cells in healthy people across ages. Comment on this clonotype: Its antigen remains unknown.

A second PCR of roughly 7 to 11 cycles used a sample-barcoded 5' primer and a J-beta primer mix. Each cDNA molecule was tagged by a template-switch adaptor that had 12 random nucleotides. One entry per CDR3 protein results from TCRdb running MiXCR on the 5' RACE reads. This sample has hundreds of thousands of distinct CDR3 sequences, with roughly 50% found just once. The V end lost 3 bases, the J end lost 4 bases, and 9 bases lay between the germline ends. Germline assignment: CDR1 SGHVS and CDR2 FNYEAQ. The CDR3 extends over 13 amino acids. General study points: PBMC samples, being unsorted, prevented any conclusive comparison of naive and antigen-experienced cells.

Sequencing was done on a sample of blood. J is TRBJ1-1 and V is TRBV7-6; D gene ambiguous. The sequence derives from a man between 35 and 55 years old in good health. CDR3 nucleotide sequence: TGTGCCAGCAGCTTGGTATTCGGCACTGAAGCTTTCTTT. It is translated as CASSLVFGTEAFF.